What follows are 31 T cell receptor beta chains derived from one specimen sequenced in a study of cytomegalovirus exposure and HLA in healthy donors. This PCR relied on a set of 60 Vbeta primers and 13 Jbeta primers. Repertoires were generated with immunoSEQ multiplex PCR, while TCRdb's copy carries only in-frame clones and drops some. The table lists 150,000 to 200,000 clones, around 79% of them singletons. The sample comprised PBMCs. Source of these receptors: a girl aged 5-17 years in good health and CMV-seropositive.

The chain couples TRBV19 to TRBJ1-6, with D tentatively TRBD1 (6 bases). The germline CDR1 and CDR2 sequences are LNHDA and SQIVND (reference sequence). This CDR3 is 14 amino acids long. The V gene lost 6 bases and the J gene lost 8 bases, with 14 bases spanning the gap. Here the CDR3 DNA reads TGTGCCAGTAGATCGACAGGAACGGATTCACCCCTCCACTTT. Protein: CASRSTGTDSPLHF.

This chain connects TRBV6-5 to TRBJ1-6; D may be TRBD1 (5 bases). The CDR3 totals 15 residues. CDR1 is MNHEY, CDR2 SVGAGI, per germline. V shed 6 bases and J shed 7 bases, with 16 bases lying between them. For the CDR3, the DNA is TGTGCCAGCAGCGGTTCTCGGGGGTTGAATTCACCCCTCCACTTT. It yields the protein CASSGSRGLNSPLHF.

CDR3 in amino acids: CASREGQGFGEQFF. CDR3 DNA: TGTGCCAGCAGGGAGGGACAGGGGTTTGGGGAGCAGTTCTTC. This chain uses TRBV5-5 with TRBJ2-1, with 10 positions matching TRBD1. Trimming removed 5 bases from V and 10 bases from J; junction bases left unmatched: 9. From germline, CDR1 is SGHKS and CDR2 YYEKEE (reference sequence). The CDR3 is 14 residues long.

The V call is TRBV7-2, the J call TRBJ2-2; no reliable D call. The CDR3 length is 13 residues. The germline gives CDR1 SGHTA, CDR2 FQGNSA. The ends were cut back, 5 bases at V and 4 bases at J, with 8 bases in the middle. CDR3 sequence reads: CASSIKFTGELFF. CDR3 DNA sequence: TGTGCCAGCAGCATCAAATTCACCGGGGAGCTGTTTTTT.

The J gene is TRBJ1-1, the V gene TRBV19, with TRBD1 identical over 9 bases. CDR3 length equals 15 residues. CDR1 and CDR2 from the germline V gene are LNHDA and SQIVND (reference sequence). V gave up 3 bases and J gave up 5 bases; unmatched junction bases: 7. The CDR3 nucleotides read TGTGCCAGTAGTATTTTAGGGACAGGGCGGACTGAAGCTTTCTTT. Protein product: CASSILGTGRTEAFF.

V usage is TRBV11-2 and J usage is TRBJ2-1, with TRBD2 as a possible D gene (5 bases). This CDR3 comprises 12 residues. From germline, CDR1 is SGHAT and CDR2 FQNNGV. V was clipped by 0 bases and J by 10 bases, with 7 bases between them. CDR3 DNA sequence: TGTGCCAGCAGCTTAGATCGCGGGGAGCAGTTCTTC. This sequence encodes CASSLDRGEQFF.

This clone appeared a few times. This chain uses TRBV25-1 with TRBJ1-2; 8 bases are shared with TRBD1. The J segment lost 2 bases and the V segment lost 4 bases, leaving 0 bases of the junction unmatched. This CDR3 has 13 residues. CDR1 is MGHDK, CDR2 SYGVNS, per germline. CDR3 sequence reads: CASSGTGNYGYTF. DNA of the CDR3: TGTGCCAGCAGTGGGACAGGGAACTATGGCTACACCTTC.

This rearrangement joins TRBV29-1 to TRBJ1-1, with D possibly matching TRBD1 (5 bases). Trimming cost V 6 bases and J 5 bases, with 19 bases left between them. Germline CDR1 SQVTM, CDR2 ANQGSEA. CDR3 length: 14 amino acids. CDR3 sequence (DNA): TGCAGCGTACGTCATGGGGGGGGAAGGACTGAAGCTTTCTTT. The encoded protein is CSVRHGGGRTEAFF. Drawing the rest from reference TRBV29-1 and TRBJ1-1, the complete variable domain is SAVISQKPSRDICQRGTSLTIQCQVDSQVTMMFWYRQQPGQSLTLIATANQGSEATYESGFVIDKFPISRPNLTFSTLTVSNMSPEDSSIYLCSVRHGGGRTEAFFGQGTRLTVV.

This chain joins TRBV27 and TRBJ2-3; 12 nucleotides agree with TRBD2. The CDR3 contains 15 residues. The ends lost 8 bases at V and 7 bases at J; junction bases unmatched: 10. Germline V gives CDR1 MNHEY, CDR2 SMNVEV (reference sequence). The CDR3 here is CASCTGTSGLNTQYF. In DNA form, the CDR3 reads TGTGCCAGCTGTACCGGGACTAGCGGGCTAAATACGCAGTATTTT.

This clone was observed a handful of times. The rearrangement links TRBV5-1 to TRBJ2-5; D may be TRBD2 (6 bases). CDR1 and CDR2 from the germline V gene are SGHRS and YFSETQ. V lost 4 bases to trimming and J lost 1 base, with 14 bases between them. The CDR3 is 15 residues long. The CDR3 bases are TGCGCCAGCAGCGGTTCAGCGGGCCTCCAAGAGACCCAGTACTTC. Its protein product is CASSGSAGLQETQYF.

The DNA for the CDR3 is TGTGCCAGCAGCGTAGGAACAGGGACCTACTATGGCTACACCTTC. Encoded protein: CASSVGTGTYYGYTF. This rearrangement joins TRBV9 to TRBJ1-2; D perhaps matches TRBD1 (6 bases). Looked up from germline, CDR1 is SGDLS and CDR2 is YYNGEE. The CDR3 is 15 amino acids. The germline V and J ends were trimmed by 0 bases and 3 bases, with 12 bases remaining between them.

This chain uses TRBV21-1 with TRBJ2-7; no check of the table's D call, TRBD1, against the DNA was made. TRBV21-1 is marked as a pseudogene. This CDR3 spans 11 amino acids. CDR3 nucleotides: TGTGCCAGTCCACAGGGTAACGAGCAGTACTTC. Protein product: CASPQGNEQYF.

V usage is TRBV11-3 and J usage is TRBJ1-1; the D gene is possibly TRBD1 (5 bases). The CDR3 is made up of 17 amino acids. The ends were cut back, 2 bases at V and 1 base at J, with 17 bases in the middle. Germline assignment: CDR1 SGHNT and CDR2 YENEEA. CDR3: CASSLTLTVGQNTEAFF. CDR3 DNA sequence: TGTGCCAGCAGCTTAACCCTCACGGTGGGGCAGAACACTGAAGCTTTCTTT.

V usage is TRBV5-4 and J usage is TRBJ1-1, with D unclear. V gave up 3 bases and J gave up 5 bases, with 8 bases separating them. Germline V gene sequence: CDR1 SGHNT, CDR2 YYREEE (reference sequence). The length of the CDR3 is 12 residues. The CDR3 spells CASSWAGTEAFF. The DNA of the CDR3 is TGTGCCAGCAGCTGGGCCGGAACTGAAGCTTTCTTT.

V usage is TRBV19 and J usage is TRBJ1-1, with D tentatively TRBD1 (5 bases). The CDR3 is made up of 12 amino acids. Germline V gene data show CDR1 as LNHDA and CDR2 as SQIVND (reference sequence). With 4 bases removed from V and 6 bases from J, the gap between germline ends came to 9 bases. CDR3 DNA sequence: TGTGCCAGTAGTAGCCAGGGCGCTGAAGCTTTCTTT. Translated, it gives CASSSQGAEAFF.

The J gene is TRBJ1-2, the V gene TRBV6-1; 9 bases are a match to TRBD1. Per the germline V gene, CDR1 is MNHNS and CDR2 is SASEGT. The V segment lost 8 bases and the J segment 4 bases; nucleotides outside the gene matches: 2. The CDR3 length is 12 residues. The CDR3 here is CASETGGYGYTF. CDR3 coding DNA: TGTGCCAGCGAGACAGGGGGCTATGGCTACACCTTC.

The chain recombines TRBV10-3 with TRBJ2-5; 10 bases align to TRBD2. Germline-derived CDR1 and CDR2 are ENHRY and SYGVKD. V lost 3 bases and J lost 5; bases outside the gene matches: 3. CDR3 size: 14 residues. CDR3 region: CAISDLTSGETQYF. The CDR3 DNA reads TGTGCCATCAGTGATCTGACTAGCGGGGAGACCCAGTACTTC.

The V call is TRBV9, the J call TRBJ2-1, with 10 bases fitting TRBD2. Per the germline V gene, CDR1 is SGDLS and CDR2 is YYNGEE. The CDR3 has 16 amino acids. The ends lost 4 bases at V and 0 bases at J; junction bases unmatched: 4. This chain's CDR3 is CASSSLAGGSYNEQFF. The CDR3 nucleotides read TGTGCCAGCAGCTCTTTAGCGGGGGGCTCCTACAATGAGCAGTTCTTC.

This clone was seen a few times. The rearrangement uses TRBV18 and TRBJ1-6, with TRBD1 matching 7 bases. This CDR3 has 18 residues. V lost 1 base and J lost 0; bases outside the gene matches: 6. CDR1 is KGHSH and CDR2 is LQKENI in the germline V gene. The DNA of the CDR3 is TGTGCCAGCTCACCACGACAGGGAATTAGCTCCTATAATTCACCCCTCCACTTT. This codes for CASSPRQGISSYNSPLHF.

This rearrangement joins TRBV7-9 to TRBJ2-5; TRBD2 agrees at 13 bases. This CDR3 has 16 amino acids. V gave up 5 bases and J gave up 1 base; unmatched junction bases: 4. Looked up from germline, CDR1 is SEHNR and CDR2 is FQNEAQ (reference sequence). CDR3 region: CASSPGTSGTQETQYF. The CDR3 DNA is TGTGCCAGCAGCCCCGGGACTAGCGGGACCCAAGAGACCCAGTACTTC.

The CDR3 DNA follows: TGTGCCAGCAGTGGCAAGACAGGGGGCATAGATACGCAGTATTTT. Protein product: CASSGKTGGIDTQYF. The chain joins TRBV2 to TRBJ2-3; 10 bases line up with TRBD1. The CDR3 loop spans 15 amino acids. V shed 4 bases, J shed 5 bases, and the junction held 6 bases outside the gene matches. The germline CDR1 and CDR2 sequences are SNHLY and FYNNEI.

The CDR3 DNA follows: TGTGCCAGCAGTGAAGGAGGGGGAGGGGCCGGGGAGCTGTTTTTT. This encodes CASSEGGGGAGELFF. V and J are TRBV6-1 and TRBJ2-2; tentatively, D is TRBD2 (7 bases). The V end was cut by 1 base, the J end by 6 bases, with 12 bases between. Germline-derived CDR1 and CDR2 are MNHNS and SASEGT. The CDR3 is made up of 15 amino acids.

This clone was found once. This chain joins TRBV7-9 and TRBJ1-2, with no clear D. Deletions cut 3 bases from V and 4 bases from J, with 6 bases between. The CDR3 loop spans 12 amino acids. CDR1 is SEHNR and CDR2 is FQNEAQ in the germline V gene (reference sequence). CDR3 DNA sequence: TGTGCCAGCAGCTTCGGCGGCTATGGCTACACCTTC. Protein sequence: CASSFGGYGYTF.

The rearrangement links TRBV19 to TRBJ1-1; the D is unclear. The CDR3 extends over 14 amino acids. The germline V gene has CDR1 LNHDA and CDR2 SQIVND (reference sequence). The V gene lost 7 bases and the J gene lost 4 bases, with 16 bases spanning the gap. The CDR3 sequence is CASKPRESRTEAFF. Here the CDR3 DNA reads TGTGCCAGTAAACCACGAGAGAGTCGCACTGAAGCTTTCTTT.

This chain links TRBV9 with TRBJ1-4; 9 nucleotides agree with TRBD1. Per the germline V gene, CDR1 is SGDLS and CDR2 is YYNGEE. This CDR3 contains 15 residues. The V segment lost 0 bases and the J segment 3 bases; nucleotides outside the gene matches: 0. The chain's CDR3 is CASSVGQGANEKLFF. In DNA, the CDR3 is TGTGCCAGCAGCGTAGGACAGGGGGCTAATGAAAAACTGTTTTTT.

Only one count was recorded for this clone. This rearrangement joins TRBV4-1 to TRBJ2-3; maybe TRBD1 (5 bases). From germline, CDR1 is MGHRA and CDR2 YSYEKL. V lost 0 bases, J lost 6 bases, and 16 bases lay in between. The CDR3 covers 16 residues. The CDR3 protein is CASSQESVGRADTQYF. The CDR3 nucleotides are TGCGCCAGCAGCCAAGAGTCAGTGGGGCGCGCGGATACGCAGTATTTT.

V usage is TRBV11-2 and J usage is TRBJ2-5, with 7 positions matching TRBD1. The junction had 11 bases not matched to a gene; V was cut back by 5 bases and J by 5 bases. The CDR3 extends over 15 amino acids. Germline CDR1 reads SGHAT; CDR2 reads FQNNGV. The CDR3 bases are TGTGCCAGCAGCGTTTTTCTGACAGGGCAGGAGACCCAGTACTTC. This sequence encodes CASSVFLTGQETQYF.

The sample holds one count of this clone. The chain recombines TRBV9 with TRBJ2-7; weak D call: TRBD2 (5 bases). V was pared by 0 bases and J by 2 bases, with 9 bases between. Germline V gene data show CDR1 as SGDLS and CDR2 as YYNGEE. The CDR3 sequence is 14 residues long. The CDR3 nucleotides read TGTGCCAGCAGCGTAGCGGACGGGACCTACGAGCAGTACTTC. As protein: CASSVADGTYEQYF.

The chain has TRBV13 and TRBJ1-4; possibly TRBD1 for D (6 bases). Germline V gives CDR1 PRHDT, CDR2 FYEKMQ (reference sequence). Deletions cut 5 bases from V and 2 bases from J, with 21 bases between. The CDR3 runs 18 residues. The chain's CDR3 is CASSVSAFRGGTNEKLFF. The CDR3 nucleotides read TGTGCCAGCAGCGTATCAGCCTTCAGGGGAGGGACTAATGAAAAACTGTTTTTT.

This chain joins TRBV11-2 and TRBJ2-7, with a tentative D call TRBD2 (7 bases). Germline CDR1 and CDR2: SGHAT and FQNNGV. The CDR3 loop spans 15 amino acids. V lost 2 bases and J 4 bases, leaving 15 bases between the germline ends. CDR3 in amino acids: CASSLTGGRGYEQYF. CDR3 DNA sequence: TGTGCCAGCAGCTTAACCGGGGGGCGCGGTTACGAGCAGTACTTC.

A single count supports this clone. The chain uses TRBV30 and TRBJ2-7, with 8 bases matching TRBD2. Germline V gene sequence: CDR1 GTSNPN, CDR2 SVGIG (reference sequence). The CDR3 is 12 residues long. Trimming removed 2 bases from V and 4 bases from J; junction bases left unmatched: 1. CDR3 DNA sequence: TGTGCCTGGAGTTCGGGGGGGTACGAGCAGTACTTC. The encoded protein is CAWSSGGYEQYF.